A single T cell receptor beta chain is shown here with its context. Data came from immunoSEQ multiplex PCR; TCRdb stores just in-frame clones and leaves some out. Found here are 90,000 or so clones, about 89% of them singletons; the top ten hold 9% to 10%. The CDR3 extends over 16 amino acids. Germline CDR1 reads LNHNV; CDR2 reads YYDKDF (reference sequence). With 4 bases removed from V and 1 base from J, the gap between germline ends came to 16 bases. This specimen comes from a study of control samples from healthy donors and cancer patients. This receptor was identified in a woman aged 45 to 65 with colorectal cancer. The V call is TRBV15, the J call TRBJ1-1, with D perhaps matching TRBD1 (6 bases). Input material: PBMCs. CDR3 sequence: CATSTLGGLTNTEAFF. Here the CDR3 DNA reads TGTGCCACCAGCACCCTAGGGGGGCTTACGAACACTGAAGCTTTCTTT.